Described below is a single T cell receptor (beta chain) sequence and its context. Its antigen is unknown. This entry is derived from a study of cytomegalovirus exposure and HLA in healthy donors. The study, taken as a whole, reports: A later analysis linked a missense variant in DCLRE1C to the trimming of TCR beta V and J genes. There were some public TCRs occurring in many donors, but most TCR sequences were rare.

The primer mix had 60 Vbeta and 13 Jbeta primers. TCRdb's table, derived via immunoSEQ multiplex PCR, lists solely in-frame clones and lacks some. The sample lists about 160,000 clones; roughly 80% were seen once. Germline V gene data show CDR1 as MNHNS and CDR2 as SASEGT. Deletions cut 0 bases from V and 8 bases from J, with 11 bases between. This CDR3 has 14 residues. The TCR originated in a female donor in good health and CMV-seronegative. The source material was PBMCs. The V and J genes are TRBV6-1 and TRBJ2-1, with a possible D match to TRBD2 (5 bases). CDR3 in amino acids: CASSEASPGDEQFF. In DNA, the CDR3 is TGTGCCAGCAGTGAAGCTTCCCCCGGGGATGAGCAGTTCTTC.